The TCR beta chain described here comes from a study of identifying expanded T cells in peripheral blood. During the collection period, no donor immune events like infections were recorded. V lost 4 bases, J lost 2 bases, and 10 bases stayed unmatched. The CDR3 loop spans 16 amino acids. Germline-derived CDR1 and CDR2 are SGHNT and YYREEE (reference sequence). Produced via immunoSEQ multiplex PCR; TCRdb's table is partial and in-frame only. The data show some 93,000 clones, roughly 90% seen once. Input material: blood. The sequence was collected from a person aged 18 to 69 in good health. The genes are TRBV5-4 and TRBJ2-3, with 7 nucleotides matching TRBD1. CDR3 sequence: CASSPGQGVFTDTQYF. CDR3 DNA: TGTGCCAGCAGCCCCGGGCAGGGGGTCTTCACAGATACGCAGTATTTT.